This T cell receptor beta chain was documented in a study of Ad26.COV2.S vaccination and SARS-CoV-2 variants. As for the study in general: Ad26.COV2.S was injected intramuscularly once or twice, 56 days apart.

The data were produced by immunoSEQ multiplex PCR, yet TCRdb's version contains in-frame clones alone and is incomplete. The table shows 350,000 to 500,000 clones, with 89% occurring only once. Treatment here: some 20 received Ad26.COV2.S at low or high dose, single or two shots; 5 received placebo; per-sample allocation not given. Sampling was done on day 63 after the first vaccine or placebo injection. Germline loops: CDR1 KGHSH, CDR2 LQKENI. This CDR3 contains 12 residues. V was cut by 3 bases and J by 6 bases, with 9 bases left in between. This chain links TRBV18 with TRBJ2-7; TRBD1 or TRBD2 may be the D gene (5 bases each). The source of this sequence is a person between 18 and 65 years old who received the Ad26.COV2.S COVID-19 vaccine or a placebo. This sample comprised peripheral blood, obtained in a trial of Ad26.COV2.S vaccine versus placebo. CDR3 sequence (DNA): TGTGCCAGCTCACCCATGGGGGTCGAGCAGTACTTC. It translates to CASSPMGVEQYF.